Listed below are T cell receptor beta chains from one sample, sequenced in a study of MAIT cells during Salmonella Paratyphi A infection. TCRdb re-called the 5' RACE reads with MiXCR, one entry per CDR3 protein. Among some 560 distinct CDR3 sequences listed, 30% to 35% were seen once. This sample comprised MAIT cells from PBMCs, obtained at the middle sampling point of the challenge study. These receptors were collected from a person between 18 and 75 years old who was deliberately infected with Salmonella Paratyphi A in a paratyphoid fever challenge study. The CDR3 runs from the conserved cysteine through the conserved F or W. The D gene is left open where the match is weak. Rows may omit the clone size; those that give it use once, few, many or a size class.

d_gene	abundance	v_gene	j_gene	CDR3nt	CDR3aa
TRBD2	large	TRBV20-1	TRBJ2-1	TGCAGTGCTAGAGATCTGACTAGCGGTTACAATGAGCAGTTCTTC	CSARDLTSGYNEQFF
.	.	TRBV20-1	TRBJ2-2	TGCAGTGCCAGGGGGGGGGCAGACTACGAGCTGTTTTTT	CSARGGADYELFF
.	medium-sized	TRBV6-1	TRBJ1-3	TGTGCCAGCAGTGACATGGCAGACTCTGGAAACACCATATATTTT	CASSDMADSGNTIYF
TRBD2	.	TRBV6-4	TRBJ2-1	TGTGCCAGCAGTGCTAGAGACCAGCGGGAGTTCGATGAGCAGTTCTTC	CASSARDQREFDEQFF
.	few	TRBV20-1	TRBJ2-1	TGCAGTGCTATTCAACTGGGATCGGTATCGGATGAGCAGTTCTTC	CSAIQLGSVSDEQFF
.	.	TRBV29-1	TRBJ2-7	TGCAGCGTGAACCCCCGTTGTGACGAGCAGTACTTC	CSVNPRCDEQYF
.	large	TRBV5-3	TRBJ2-1	TGTGCCAGAAGCTTGGATGGGGAAAAAGCGGAAAAGTACTCCTACAATGAGCAGTTCTTC	CARSLDGEKAEKYSYNEQFF
.	large	TRBV20-1	TRBJ1-1	TGCAGTGCTGGGGAGGGGCACACTGAAGCTTTCTTT	CSAGEGHTEAFF
TRBD2	few	TRBV6-1	TRBJ2-7	TGTGCCAGCAGTGACTATAGCGGGAGTTCCTACGAGCAGTACTTC	CASSDYSGSSYEQYF
TRBD1	medium-sized	TRBV28	TRBJ2-3	TGTGCCAGCAGTTCTGACCCACAGGGGAGTGGGACAGATACGCAGTATTTT	CASSSDPQGSGTDTQYF
TRBD1	.	TRBV6-4	TRBJ2-1	TGTGCCAGCAGTGACGGGACAGGGATCAATGAGCAGTTCTTC	CASSDGTGINEQFF
.	medium-sized	TRBV12-3/TRBV12-4	TRBJ2-7	TGTGCCAGCAGTTTAGCGGGGCCAACCTACGAGCAGTACTTC	CASSLAGPTYEQYF
.	medium-sized	TRBV28	TRBJ2-1	TGTGCCAGCAGTTTTGGGGGGACAGACTACAATGAGCAGTTCTTC	CASSFGGTDYNEQFF
.	few	TRBV4-2	TRBJ2-7	TGTGCCAGCAGCCAAGGCCCGGGGGAGGAAGGTCACGAGCAGTACTTC	CASSQGPGEEGHEQYF
.	.	TRBV12-2	TRBJ2-7	TGTGCTAGAGATGGGACAGGGAGCCCCTACGAGCAGTACTTC	CARDGTGSPYEQYF
.	few	TRBV12-2	TRBJ2-7	TGTGCAAGTCGCTTAGTGAGGGGTACGCCCTACGAGCAGTACTTC	CASRLVRGTPYEQYF
TRBD1	.	TRBV20-1	TRBJ2-2	TGCAGTGACTCGACAGGGGACACCGGGGAGCTGTTTTTT	CSDSTGDTGELFF
TRBD2	medium-sized	TRBV6-4	TRBJ2-1	TGTGCCAGCAGTGATGGACTAGCGGGAATCAATGAGCAGTTCTTC	CASSDGLAGINEQFF
.	.	TRBV5-1	TRBJ2-3	TGCACCAGCAGTTTGGACATCCCGGATACGCAGTATTTT	CTSSLDIPDTQYF